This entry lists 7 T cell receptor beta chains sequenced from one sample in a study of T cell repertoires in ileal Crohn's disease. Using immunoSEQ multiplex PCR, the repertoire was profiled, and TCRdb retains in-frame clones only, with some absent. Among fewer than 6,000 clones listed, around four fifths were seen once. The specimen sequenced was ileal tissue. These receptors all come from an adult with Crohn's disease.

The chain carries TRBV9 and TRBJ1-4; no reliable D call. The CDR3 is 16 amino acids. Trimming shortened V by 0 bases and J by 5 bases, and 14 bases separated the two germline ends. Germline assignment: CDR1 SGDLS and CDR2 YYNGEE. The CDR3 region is CASSVGKRASNEKLFF. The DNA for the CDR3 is TGTGCCAGCAGCGTAGGGAAGAGGGCAAGCAATGAAAAACTGTTTTTT.

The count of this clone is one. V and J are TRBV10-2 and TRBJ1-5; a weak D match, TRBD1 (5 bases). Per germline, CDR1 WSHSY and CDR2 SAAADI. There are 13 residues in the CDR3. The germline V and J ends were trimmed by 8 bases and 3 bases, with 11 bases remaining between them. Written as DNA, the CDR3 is TGCGCCAGCCTGGGACGGTTCAATCAGCCCCAGCATTTT. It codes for CASLGRFNQPQHF.

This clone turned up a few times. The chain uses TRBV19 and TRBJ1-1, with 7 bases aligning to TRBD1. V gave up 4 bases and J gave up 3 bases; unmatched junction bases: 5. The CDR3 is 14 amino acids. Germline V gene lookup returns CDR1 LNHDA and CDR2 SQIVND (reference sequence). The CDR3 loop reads CASSKRQGDTEAFF. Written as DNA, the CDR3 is TGTGCCAGTAGTAAACGACAGGGAGACACTGAAGCTTTCTTT.

In DNA form, the CDR3 reads TGTGCCAGCAGCCGGAACAGGGACCTCGGAGCCCAGCATTTT. Amino acids: CASSRNRDLGAQHF. The chain carries TRBV7-8 and TRBJ1-5; a possible D gene is TRBD1 (6 bases). This CDR3 comprises 14 residues. Germline V gene data show CDR1 as SGHVS and CDR2 as FQNEAQ. Trimming took off 5 bases at V and 11 bases at J, with 19 bases between the two ends.

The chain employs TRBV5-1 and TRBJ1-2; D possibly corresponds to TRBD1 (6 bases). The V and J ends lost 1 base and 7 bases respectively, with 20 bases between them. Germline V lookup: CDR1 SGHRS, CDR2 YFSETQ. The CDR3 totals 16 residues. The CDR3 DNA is TGCGCCAGCAGCTTGACTACAGGGCTCCAGGCCGGTGGCTACACCTTC. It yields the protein CASSLTTGLQAGGYTF.

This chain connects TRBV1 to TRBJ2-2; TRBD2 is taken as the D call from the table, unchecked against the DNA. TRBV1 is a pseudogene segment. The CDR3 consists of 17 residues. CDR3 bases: TGCACCAGCAGCCAAGATCGGGGACTCGCGAACACCGGGGAGCTGTTTTTT. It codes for CTSSQDRGLANTGELFF.

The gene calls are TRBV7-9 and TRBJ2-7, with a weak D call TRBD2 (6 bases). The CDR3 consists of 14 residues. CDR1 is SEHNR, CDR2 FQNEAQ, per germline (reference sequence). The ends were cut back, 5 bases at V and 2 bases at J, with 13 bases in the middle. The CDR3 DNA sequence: TGTGCCAGCAGCCCTCACCCGGGGGCCTACGAGCAGTACTTC. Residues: CASSPHPGAYEQYF.